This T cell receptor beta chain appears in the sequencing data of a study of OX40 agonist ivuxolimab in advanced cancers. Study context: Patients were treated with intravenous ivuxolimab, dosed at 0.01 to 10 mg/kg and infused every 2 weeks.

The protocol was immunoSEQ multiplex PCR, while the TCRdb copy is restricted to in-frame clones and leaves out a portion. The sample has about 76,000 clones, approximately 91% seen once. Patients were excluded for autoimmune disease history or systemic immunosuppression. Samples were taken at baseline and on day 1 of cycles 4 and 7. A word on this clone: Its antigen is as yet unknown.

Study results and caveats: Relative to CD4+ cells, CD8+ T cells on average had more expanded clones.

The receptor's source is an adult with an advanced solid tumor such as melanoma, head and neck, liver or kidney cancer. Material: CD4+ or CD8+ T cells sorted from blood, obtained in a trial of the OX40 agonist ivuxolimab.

CDR3 region: CASSRRANEQFF. The DNA of the CDR3 is TGTGCCAGCAGTAGGCGCGCCAATGAGCAGTTCTTC. The V gene is TRBV7-9, the J gene TRBJ2-1; D call uncertain. Trimming stripped 6 bases from V and 6 bases from J, with 9 bases between. The CDR3 sequence is 12 residues long. Germline-derived CDR1 and CDR2 are SEHNR and FQNEAQ (reference sequence).